This is a list of T cell receptor beta chains from one sample in a study of blood T cell repertoires in COVID-19. Libraries were prepared by immunoSEQ multiplex PCR; TCRdb keeps only in-frame clonotypes and omits some of them. The data hold roughly 150,000 clones, with roughly 90% observed a single time. The specimen sequenced was peripheral blood. These receptors were collected from a man between 60 and 70 years old with acute or convalescent COVID-19. Both conserved end residues are part of each CDR3. The D gene is left open where the match is weak. Some rows have no size entry. The others give once, few or many, or a class for an expanded clone.

V gene: TRBV7-6; J gene: TRBJ1-5; clone size: .; D gene: TRBD1; CDR3 protein: CASSPGTAISNQPQHF; CDR3 DNA: TGTGCCAGCAGCCCTGGGACAGCCATTAGCAATCAGCCCCAGCATTTT
V gene: TRBV6-5; J gene: TRBJ2-7; clone size: .; D gene: TRBD1; CDR3 protein: CASSYRQGNEQYF; CDR3 DNA: TGTGCCAGCAGTTACCGACAGGGAAACGAGCAGTACTTC
V gene: TRBV5-1; J gene: TRBJ2-7; clone size: .; D gene: .; CDR3 protein: CASSSWDIPGEQYF; CDR3 DNA: TGCGCCAGCAGCTCCTGGGACATACCGGGCGAGCAGTACTTC
V gene: TRBV21-1; J gene: TRBJ1-5; clone size: .; D gene: .; CDR3 protein: CASSIEATGTAQRGNQPQHF; CDR3 DNA: TGTGCCAGCAGCATCGAAGCGACGGGGACAGCTCAAAGGGGCAATCAGCCCCAGCATTTT
V gene: TRBV7-9; J gene: TRBJ2-2; clone size: .; D gene: .; CDR3 protein: CASSLGAPGELFF; CDR3 DNA: TGTGCCAGCAGCTTAGGGGCCCCCGGGGAGCTGTTTTTT
V gene: TRBV6-5; J gene: TRBJ1-4; clone size: .; D gene: .; CDR3 protein: CASSYQGGGRNEKLFF; CDR3 DNA: TGTGCCAGCAGTTACCAAGGCGGGGGCCGTAATGAAAAACTGTTTTTT
V gene: TRBV11-2; J gene: TRBJ1-6; clone size: .; D gene: .; CDR3 protein: CASRYQGFHNSPLHF; CDR3 DNA: TGTGCCAGCAGATATCAGGGGTTCCATAATTCACCCCTCCACTTT
V gene: TRBV5-1; J gene: TRBJ1-6; clone size: .; D gene: TRBD1; CDR3 protein: CASSGSTGSWENNSPLHF; CDR3 DNA: TGCGCCAGCAGCGGCTCGACAGGGAGTTGGGAAAATAATTCACCCCTCCACTTT
V gene: TRBV20-1; J gene: TRBJ1-2; clone size: .; D gene: .; CDR3 protein: CSASTASYSSYGYTF; CDR3 DNA: TGCAGTGCTAGTACGGCGTCGTACTCTAGCTATGGCTACACCTTC
V gene: TRBV5-1; J gene: TRBJ2-1; clone size: .; D gene: .; CDR3 protein: CASSSADSSYNEQFF; CDR3 DNA: TGCGCCAGCAGCTCAGCGGATAGCTCCTACAATGAGCAGTTCTTC
V gene: TRBV11-2; J gene: TRBJ1-6; clone size: .; D gene: .; CDR3 protein: CASSLEGQGSPLHF; CDR3 DNA: TGTGCCAGCAGCTTAGAGGGGCAGGGCTCACCCCTCCACTTT
V gene: TRBV7-9; J gene: TRBJ1-4; clone size: once; D gene: .; CDR3 protein: CASRQGSNEKLFF; CDR3 DNA: TGTGCCAGCAGGCAGGGAAGTAATGAAAAACTGTTTTTT
V gene: TRBV29-1; J gene: TRBJ2-5; clone size: .; D gene: .; CDR3 protein: CSVEDYEETQYF; CDR3 DNA: TGCAGCGTTGAAGACTACGAGGAGACCCAGTACTTC
V gene: TRBV18; J gene: TRBJ2-1; clone size: .; D gene: .; CDR3 protein: CASSPAQYNEQFF; CDR3 DNA: TGTGCCAGCTCACCGGCCCAATACAATGAGCAGTTCTTC
V gene: TRBV14; J gene: TRBJ1-1; clone size: .; D gene: .; CDR3 protein: CASSQEGRYREAFF; CDR3 DNA: TGTGCCAGCAGCCAAGAAGGGAGGTACAGGGAAGCTTTCTTT
V gene: TRBV6-1; J gene: TRBJ1-6; clone size: .; D gene: TRBD1; CDR3 protein: CASSEALQGDNSPLHF; CDR3 DNA: TGTGCCAGCAGTGAAGCGCTTCAGGGGGATAATTCACCCCTCCACTTT
V gene: TRBV24-1; J gene: TRBJ1-3; clone size: .; D gene: .; CDR3 protein: CATSEPGPSGNTIYF; CDR3 DNA: TGTGCCACCAGTGAGCCAGGGCCCTCTGGAAACACCATATATTTT
V gene: TRBV18; J gene: TRBJ2-7; clone size: .; D gene: TRBD1; CDR3 protein: CASSPRGPYEQYF; CDR3 DNA: TGTGCCAGCTCACCTAGGGGGCCCTACGAGCAGTACTTC
V gene: TRBV18; J gene: TRBJ1-5; clone size: .; D gene: .; CDR3 protein: CASSPGSRTQPQHF; CDR3 DNA: TGTGCCAGCTCACCAGGGAGTAGGACTCAGCCCCAGCATTTT
V gene: TRBV27; J gene: TRBJ2-6; clone size: .; D gene: .; CDR3 protein: CASSYDSFPNVLTF; CDR3 DNA: TGTGCCAGCAGTTACGACAGCTTCCCCAACGTCCTGACTTTC
V gene: TRBV5-8; J gene: TRBJ2-7; clone size: .; D gene: .; CDR3 protein: CASPWGAYEQYF; CDR3 DNA: TGTGCCAGCCCCTGGGGCGCCTACGAGCAGTACTTC
V gene: TRBV3-1/TRBV3-2; J gene: TRBJ2-1; clone size: .; D gene: TRBD2; CDR3 protein: CASRHLAGGTYNEQFF; CDR3 DNA: TGTGCCAGCAGACACCTAGCGGGGGGGACGTACAATGAGCAGTTCTTC
V gene: TRBV6-2/TRBV6-3; J gene: TRBJ1-5; clone size: .; D gene: .; CDR3 protein: CASSPTPLRSNQPQHF; CDR3 DNA: TGTGCCAGCAGCCCTACCCCGCTACGTAGCAATCAGCCCCAGCATTTT
V gene: TRBV10-3; J gene: TRBJ2-3; clone size: .; D gene: TRBD1; CDR3 protein: CAISGGQGAVTDTQYF; CDR3 DNA: TGTGCCATCAGTGGCGGACAGGGGGCCGTTACAGATACGCAGTATTTT
V gene: TRBV19; J gene: TRBJ2-1; clone size: .; D gene: .; CDR3 protein: CASSITVGEQFF; CDR3 DNA: TGTGCCAGTAGTATCACAGTTGGTGAGCAGTTCTTC
V gene: TRBV7-8; J gene: TRBJ1-5; clone size: .; D gene: .; CDR3 protein: CASSLDGLSNQPQHF; CDR3 DNA: TGTGCCAGCAGCTTAGATGGGCTGAGCAATCAGCCCCAGCATTTT
V gene: TRBV11-2; J gene: TRBJ1-2; clone size: .; D gene: TRBD1; CDR3 protein: CASRSPFRDRGPNNYGYTF; CDR3 DNA: TGTGCCAGCAGATCCCCTTTCCGGGACAGGGGGCCTAACAACTATGGCTACACCTTC
V gene: TRBV5-1; J gene: TRBJ1-2; clone size: .; D gene: .; CDR3 protein: CASSLAFGREGYGYTF; CDR3 DNA: TGCGCCAGCAGCTTGGCCTTCGGCAGGGAGGGCTATGGCTACACCTTC
V gene: TRBV9; J gene: TRBJ1-4; clone size: .; D gene: .; CDR3 protein: CASSVGGTGWNEKLFF; CDR3 DNA: TGTGCCAGCAGCGTAGGTGGAACCGGGTGGAATGAAAAACTGTTTTTT
V gene: TRBV7-2; J gene: TRBJ1-1; clone size: few; D gene: .; CDR3 protein: CASSPYWARGSTEAFF; CDR3 DNA: TGTGCCAGCAGCCCATATTGGGCGAGGGGGAGCACTGAAGCTTTCTTT
V gene: TRBV24-1; J gene: TRBJ2-3; clone size: .; D gene: .; CDR3 protein: CATSDGFDRASTDTQYF; CDR3 DNA: TGTGCCACCAGTGACGGTTTCGACAGAGCTAGCACAGATACGCAGTATTTT
V gene: TRBV3-1/TRBV3-2; J gene: TRBJ1-1; clone size: .; D gene: TRBD1; CDR3 protein: CASSRSTGTGRTEAFF; CDR3 DNA: TGTGCCAGCAGCCGCAGTACCGGGACAGGGCGCACTGAAGCTTTCTTT
V gene: TRBV5-1; J gene: TRBJ1-4; clone size: .; D gene: .; CDR3 protein: CASSLEVGAGEKLFF; CDR3 DNA: TGCGCCAGCAGCTTGGAGGTGGGAGCGGGCGAAAAACTGTTTTTT
V gene: TRBV18; J gene: TRBJ1-2; clone size: .; D gene: TRBD1; CDR3 protein: CASSPSQGVDGYTF; CDR3 DNA: TGTGCCAGCTCACCCTCACAGGGGGTTGATGGCTACACCTTC
V gene: TRBV11-2; J gene: TRBJ2-1; clone size: .; D gene: .; CDR3 protein: CASSLDLSSYNEQFF; CDR3 DNA: TGTGCCAGCAGCTTAGATCTTAGCTCCTACAATGAGCAGTTCTTC
V gene: TRBV4-2; J gene: TRBJ2-3; clone size: .; D gene: .; CDR3 protein: CASSLPATGKGDTQYF; CDR3 DNA: TGTGCCAGCAGCCTTCCAGCCACAGGGAAGGGAGATACGCAGTATTTT
V gene: TRBV13; J gene: TRBJ1-1; clone size: .; D gene: .; CDR3 protein: CASSFPRTEAFF; CDR3 DNA: TGTGCCAGCAGCTTTCCCAGGACTGAAGCTTTCTTT
V gene: TRBV6-5; J gene: TRBJ2-2; clone size: .; D gene: .; CDR3 protein: CASSSTTETNTGELFF; CDR3 DNA: TGTGCCAGCAGTTCCACAACAGAAACTAACACCGGGGAGCTGTTTTTT
V gene: TRBV24-1; J gene: TRBJ1-5; clone size: .; D gene: .; CDR3 protein: CATQRAPLNPQHF; CDR3 DNA: TGTGCCACCCAGCGCGCTCCCCTAAATCCCCAGCATTTT
V gene: TRBV13; J gene: TRBJ2-7; clone size: .; D gene: TRBD1; CDR3 protein: CASSFGQGRDEQYF; CDR3 DNA: TGTGCCAGCAGCTTTGGACAGGGGCGGGACGAGCAGTACTTC
V gene: TRBV3-1/TRBV3-2; J gene: TRBJ1-2; clone size: .; D gene: .; CDR3 protein: CASSQGAGNTNYGYTF; CDR3 DNA: TGTGCCAGCAGCCAAGGTGCGGGGAACACTAACTATGGCTACACCTTC
V gene: TRBV18; J gene: TRBJ1-4; clone size: .; D gene: TRBD1; CDR3 protein: CASSPGDRTYEKLFF; CDR3 DNA: TGTGCCAGCTCACCGGGGGACAGAACCTATGAAAAACTGTTTTTT
V gene: TRBV30; J gene: TRBJ1-5; clone size: .; D gene: .; CDR3 protein: CAWAEGEQPQHF; CDR3 DNA: TGTGCCTGGGCCGAAGGAGAGCAGCCCCAGCATTTT
V gene: TRBV9; J gene: TRBJ1-4; clone size: .; D gene: .; CDR3 protein: CASSLGRLGTNEKLFF; CDR3 DNA: TGTGCCAGCAGCCTTGGCCGTCTCGGGACTAATGAAAAACTGTTTTTT
V gene: TRBV7-9; J gene: TRBJ1-2; clone size: .; D gene: .; CDR3 protein: CASTDRDTPYGYTF; CDR3 DNA: TGTGCCAGCACAGACCGGGACACACCCTATGGCTACACCTTC
V gene: TRBV11-2; J gene: TRBJ2-3; clone size: .; D gene: .; CDR3 protein: CASSPADHYTQYF; CDR3 DNA: TGTGCCAGCAGCCCAGCGGACCACTATACGCAGTATTTT
V gene: TRBV24-1; J gene: TRBJ2-1; clone size: .; D gene: .; CDR3 protein: CATSESSYNEQFF; CDR3 DNA: TGTGCCACCAGTGAGAGCTCCTACAATGAGCAGTTCTTC
V gene: TRBV4-1; J gene: TRBJ1-4; clone size: .; D gene: .; CDR3 protein: CASSNQGLSTNEKLFF; CDR3 DNA: TGCGCCAGCAGCAATCAGGGGCTATCAACTAATGAAAAACTGTTTTTT
V gene: TRBV30; J gene: TRBJ1-1; clone size: .; D gene: TRBD1; CDR3 protein: CAWKRTGRYNTEAFF; CDR3 DNA: TGTGCCTGGAAACGGACAGGGAGATACAACACTGAAGCTTTCTTT